The sequence of this TCR beta chain was determined in a study of cytomegalovirus exposure and HLA in healthy donors. This CDR3 contains 15 residues. Germline values: CDR1 MRHNA, CDR2 SNTAGT. V shed 0 bases, J shed 4 bases, and the junction held 1 base outside the gene matches. The PCR was carried out with 60 Vbeta primers and 13 Jbeta primers. The table came from immunoSEQ multiplex PCR; TCRdb's copy has only in-frame clones and leaves some out. The sample yields a few hundred thousand clones, 84% seen once. This clone has more than one count but fewer than ten. The sample contains more than one DNA sequence encoding this CDR3.

The sequence was obtained from a woman in her thirties or forties in good health and CMV-seropositive. The V gene is TRBV6-4, the J gene TRBJ2-1; 9 nucleotides agree with TRBD2. The material sequenced was PBMCs. The CDR3 DNA sequence: TGTGCCAGCAGTGACTCTAGCGGGAGTTACAATGAGCAGTTCTTC. This sequence encodes CASSDSSGSYNEQFF.